The text below deals with one TCR beta chain. Drawn from each donor were 7.5 to 10 milliliters of peripheral blood. No fewer than 5.5 micrograms of total RNA were isolated from every sample. Primers used in a second PCR of roughly 6 to 11 cycles were a sample-barcoded 5' primer and a J-beta primer mix. Each cDNA was tagged by a template-switch adaptor containing 12 random nucleotides. TCRdb ran MiXCR on the 5' RACE reads and lists one entry per CDR3 protein. Altogether about 930,000 distinct CDR3 sequences are present, under 35% being singletons, with the ten largest covering roughly 10%. The data originate from a study of blood T cells in healthy people across ages. Trimming removed 4 bases from V and 9 bases from J, with 13 bases in between. The CDR3 extends over 13 amino acids. These data were likewise used in another study, on T cells of mothers and their children. As that study records: No persistent microchimeric T cell clones were detected at approximately 91 clones per million clonotypes sensitivity.

The source is a middle-aged woman in good health. Sequences were obtained from blood. This chain connects TRBV12-3 or TRBV12-4 to TRBJ2-1, with D perhaps matching TRBD1 or TRBD2 (5 bases each). CDR3 in DNA: TGTGCCAGCAGTTGGGACGCCCGGGGTGAGCAGTTCTTC. Protein product: CASSWDARGEQFF.